These 17 T cell receptor beta chains came from one sample sequenced in a study of control samples from healthy donors and cancer patients. Libraries were prepared by immunoSEQ multiplex PCR; TCRdb keeps only in-frame clonotypes and omits some of them. Of about 130,000 clones in the sample, over 75% are singletons; the top ten hold 1.5% to 2%. Material for sequencing was blood. The receptor source for this set is a man aged 18 to 30 in good health.

V and J are TRBV5-1 and TRBJ1-6; 8 bases fit TRBD1. CDR1 and CDR2 (germline): SGHRS, YFSETQ. The CDR3 loop spans 17 amino acids. V shed 5 bases, J shed 5 bases, and the junction held 12 bases outside the gene matches. CDR3 region: CASRPVLDRVDNSPLHF. CDR3 in DNA: TGCGCCAGCAGACCTGTCTTGGACAGGGTAGATAATTCACCCCTCCACTTT.

The rearrangement joins TRBV19 to TRBJ2-7; D is perhaps TRBD1 (5 bases). This CDR3 is built from 15 residues. Germline assignment: CDR1 LNHDA and CDR2 SQIVND (reference sequence). Trimming pared 3 bases from V and 3 bases from J, leaving 15 bases between. CDR3 sequence reads: CASSIGHSPGYEQYF. The CDR3 bases are TGTGCCAGTAGTATTGGACACTCCCCCGGCTACGAGCAGTACTTC.

V gene TRBV6-1 combines with J gene TRBJ2-3; 9 positions match TRBD1. CDR3 length equals 14 residues. V dropped 3 bases and J dropped 5; count of bases not matched to a gene: 3. Germline CDR1 reads MNHNS; CDR2 reads SASEGT. The CDR3 sequence: CASSEGTGIDTQYF. The CDR3 nucleotides read TGTGCCAGCAGTGAGGGGACAGGGATAGATACGCAGTATTTT.

Concerning this clone itself: One end of the junction does not line up with germline, which may come from a read error. This chain joins TRBV12-3 or TRBV12-4 and TRBJ1-3; D is unclear. This CDR3 is built from 11 residues. The CDR3 bases are TGTGCCAGCAGCCCTCGGAACGTCCTCAATTTT. This gives the protein CASSPRNVLNF.

The V and J genes are TRBV5-6 and TRBJ2-7; 9 nucleotides match TRBD2. Germline V CDR1 and CDR2: SGHDT, YYEEEE. This CDR3 has 14 amino acids. The CDR3, as DNA: TGTGCCAGCAGCTTGGGGACTCTTAGCGGGGGAAGCAAGGTC. This codes for CASSLGTLSGGSKV.

The rearrangement joins TRBV9 to TRBJ1-6; D may be TRBD1 (5 bases). V lost 6 bases and J 7 bases, leaving 17 bases between the germline ends. The CDR3 runs 15 residues. Germline CDR1 is SGDLS and CDR2 is YYNGEE. CDR3 in DNA: TGTGCCAGCACCAACCAGGAGGCAGGGAATTCACCCCTCCACTTT. Encoded protein: CASTNQEAGNSPLHF.

This clone is a singleton in its sample. The chain has TRBV10-1 and TRBJ2-7, with 8 nucleotides matching TRBD1. Germline V CDR1 and CDR2: WNHNN, SYGVQD (reference sequence). The CDR3 is 13 residues long. Trimming cost V 6 bases and J 5 bases; bases outside gene matches: 6. The CDR3 DNA sequence: TGCGCCAGCAGCAGGGACAGGACCCACGAGCAGTACTTC. Translating it yields CASSRDRTHEQYF.

V and J are TRBV5-4 and TRBJ2-7, with D unresolved. V shed 0 bases and J shed 5 bases, with 9 bases lying between them. CDR1 SGHNT and CDR2 YYREEE come from the germline V gene (reference sequence). The CDR3 spans 13 residues. CDR3 residues: CASSLVDIHEQYF. CDR3 nucleotide sequence: TGTGCCAGCAGCTTGGTCGATATCCACGAGCAGTACTTC.

V usage is TRBV18 and J usage is TRBJ1-4, with D perhaps matching TRBD1 (5 bases). This CDR3 is built from 17 residues. Germline-derived CDR1 and CDR2 are KGHSH and LQKENI. Trimming took 3 bases from V and 3 from J, leaving 17 bases between them. DNA for the CDR3: TGTGCCAGCTCACCGCCGGGACGGACCCCAGCTAATGAAAAACTGTTTTTT. It translates to CASSPPGRTPANEKLFF.

The chain links TRBV27 to TRBJ2-1; D might be TRBD2 (6 bases). Germline CDR1 reads MNHEY; CDR2 reads SMNVEV (reference sequence). The V gene lost 2 bases and the J gene lost 8 bases, with 13 bases spanning the gap. This CDR3 region has 14 residues. CDR3 nucleotides: TGTGCCAGCAGTTTAGGTTACCCGGGGGATGAGCAGTTCTTC. Translating it yields CASSLGYPGDEQFF.

The rearrangement joins TRBV18 to TRBJ2-2; maybe TRBD1 (6 bases). The V gene's germline CDR1 is KGHSH and CDR2 LQKENI. The CDR3 extends over 16 amino acids. The V end was cut by 3 bases, the J end by 1 base, with 12 bases between. The chain's CDR3 is CASSPRQAMNTGELFF. The DNA of the CDR3 is TGTGCCAGCTCACCGCGACAGGCGATGAACACCGGGGAGCTGTTTTTT.

The rearrangement uses TRBV5-4 and TRBJ2-7; TRBD2 aligns across 10 bases. V dropped 0 bases and J dropped 6; count of bases not matched to a gene: 6. The CDR3 length is 15 residues. Germline-derived CDR1 and CDR2 are SGHNT and YYREEE (reference sequence). The CDR3 reads CASSLDLAGVVEQYF. The CDR3 nucleotides are TGTGCCAGCAGCTTGGATCTAGCGGGAGTGGTCGAGCAGTACTTC.

The chain is built from TRBV18 and TRBJ2-5; no firm D call. The CDR3 covers 11 residues. V lost 1 base and J 5 bases, leaving 2 bases between the germline ends. CDR1 KGHSH and CDR2 LQKENI come from the germline V gene. The CDR3 bases are TGTGCCAGCTCACCACTGGAGACCCAGTACTTC. Its protein is CASSPLETQYF.

The J gene is TRBJ2-1, the V gene TRBV3-1 (or the pseudogene TRBV3-2); 14 bases agree with TRBD2. The junction had 1 base not matched to a gene; V was cut back by 6 bases and J by 6 bases. This CDR3 is built from 14 residues. Looked up from germline, CDR1 is LGHDT and CDR2 is YNNKEL (reference sequence). The CDR3 region is CASSGTSGGNEQFF. For the CDR3, the DNA is TGTGCCAGCAGTGGGACTAGCGGGGGCAATGAGCAGTTCTTC.

The V call is TRBV28, the J call TRBJ2-7; the match to TRBD1 covers 10 bases. With 6 bases clipped from V and 5 bases from J, the junction kept 16 bases outside the gene matches. This CDR3 contains 17 residues. Germline V lookup: CDR1 MDHEN, CDR2 SYDVKM. CDR3 in amino acids: CASRAPPGQGNENEQYF. CDR3 nucleotides: TGTGCCAGCAGAGCCCCTCCGGGACAGGGGAATGAGAACGAGCAGTACTTC.

The chain recombines TRBV27 with TRBJ2-6, with TRBD1 matching 10 bases. CDR1 is MNHEY and CDR2 is SMNVEV in the germline V gene (reference sequence). CDR3 length: 16 amino acids. Trimming cost V 5 bases and J 2 bases; bases outside gene matches: 3. CDR3 sequence (DNA): TGTGCCAGCAGTGAAGGGACAGGGGCTGGGGCCAACGTCCTGACTTTC. The encoded protein is CASSEGTGAGANVLTF.

The chain links TRBV5-1 to TRBJ1-1; D might be TRBD1 (6 bases). The CDR3 extends over 14 amino acids. Germline V lookup: CDR1 SGHRS, CDR2 YFSETQ. V lost 2 bases and J 6 bases, leaving 14 bases between the germline ends. The CDR3 is CASSLVNRDSEAFF. The CDR3 nucleotides read TGCGCCAGCAGCTTAGTCAACAGGGACTCTGAAGCTTTCTTT.